The rows below give T cell receptor beta chains drawn from one sample of a study of cytomegalovirus exposure and HLA in healthy donors. Produced via immunoSEQ multiplex PCR; TCRdb's table is partial and in-frame only. The sample yields some 84,000 clones, 77% seen once. Sequencing was done on a sample of PBMCs. These receptors were obtained from a boy aged 10-17 years in good health and CMV-seronegative. CDR3s leave out the opening cysteine and the closing phenylalanine or tryptophan. The size entry is marked missing in some rows and otherwise reads once, few, many or a size class.

V,size,CDR3
TRBV29-1,once,SVLENTGELF
TRBV7-9,few,ASSPRGFTEAF
TRBV9,-,ASSVGGYSYNEQF
TRBV28,-,ASRSGQGLSYEQY
TRBV5-6,-,ASRGAGLQETQY
TRBV7-2,-,ASSFSGNNEKLF
TRBV30,once,AWSVQGEAF
TRBV7-2,once,ASSRPRGSGTPETQY
TRBV29-1,-,SARTGGTEAF
TRBV4-3,few,ASSQLQGSEAF
TRBV28,-,ASSLLELYGYT
TRBV6-1,few,ASRLTGSINEQF
TRBV18,-,ASSLLAVQETQY
TRBV20-1,-,SADREYGYT
TRBV7-6,-,ASSLGFGGNEQF
TRBV5-6,few,ASSLEERSGEF
TRBV30,-,AWGVQGRYGYT
TRBV28,-,ASSSGQMGDWPQH
TRBV9,-,ASSGTTGSYGYT
TRBV25-1,-,ASSDHRGPNEKLF
TRBV25-1,once,ASKGDFNTEAF
TRBV14,-,ASSQDRLAGSQETQY
TRBV7-8,once,ASSLDIRGSYNSPLH
TRBV5-6,-,ASSQGGYQPQH
TRBV7-2,-,ASSLGVLEAF
TRBV25-1,-,ASSEPHRLAGGTGELF
TRBV10-1,-,ASSESRADRGYYEQY
TRBV28,-,ASADSLYGYT
TRBV25-1,once,ASSELFQNSPLH
TRBV27,-,ASRSGTSGMGEQY
TRBV14,-,ASSHRRVASTDTQY
TRBV7-9,-,ASSLDTPNTEAF
TRBV6-1,-,ASKRDYLSTDTQY
TRBV29-1,-,SVGRDGRNTEAF
TRBV5-1,-,ASSGTGGYEQY
TRBV27,few,ASSFRGLVGYT
TRBV19,-,ASSIGGNSYEQY
TRBV2,-,ASSEWDSSGNTIY
TRBV7-9,-,ASSSLPSGRDNNEQF
TRBV7-9,-,ASSRDRGLTYYGYT
TRBV5-1,-,ASSTSGATNEKLF
TRBV5-1,few,ASSGTAAGYGYT
TRBV28,-,ASSPTTDTQY
TRBV5-7,-,ASSSDRVYEQY
TRBV1,-,TSIPTGERQPQH
TRBV28,-,ATPGILNYGYT
TRBV9,-,ASSPFSTGMTEAF
TRBV7-2,once,ASSVPGGQETQY
TRBV15,few,ATAGGPGPTYEQY
TRBV18,-,ASSLWDSANTGELF
TRBV7-9,-,ASSLGLAISSYNEQF
TRBV4-3,-,ASSQSGTGGVEQY
TRBV5-1,-,ASTLAIQGDYGYT
TRBV5-1,once,ASSLRSGGAQETQY
TRBV5-1,-,ASSFTEDYGYT
TRBV6-5,-,ASSYSFWAPQH